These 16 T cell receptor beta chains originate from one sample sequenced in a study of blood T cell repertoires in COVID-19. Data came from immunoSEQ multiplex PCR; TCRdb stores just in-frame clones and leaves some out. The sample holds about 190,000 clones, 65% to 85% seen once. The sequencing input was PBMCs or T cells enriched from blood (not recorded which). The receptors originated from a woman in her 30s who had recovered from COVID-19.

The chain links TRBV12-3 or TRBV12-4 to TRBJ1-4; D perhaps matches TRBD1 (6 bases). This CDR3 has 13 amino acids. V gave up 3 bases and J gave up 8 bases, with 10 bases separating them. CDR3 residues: CASSLVQGEKLFF. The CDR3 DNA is TGTGCCAGCAGTTTGGTCCAGGGGGAAAAACTGTTTTTT.

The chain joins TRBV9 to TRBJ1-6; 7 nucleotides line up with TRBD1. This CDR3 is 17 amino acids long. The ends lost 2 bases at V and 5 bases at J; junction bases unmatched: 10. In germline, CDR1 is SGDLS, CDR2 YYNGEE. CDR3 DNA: TGTGCCAGCAGCGTTAGGCCGAACAGGGGTCATAATTCACCCCTCCACTTT. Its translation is CASSVRPNRGHNSPLHF.

The CDR3 coding sequence is TGTGCCAGCAGCGGATCTAACAGGGGCACCGGGGAGCTGTTTTTT. Residues: CASSGSNRGTGELFF. The V call is TRBV5-4, the J call TRBJ2-2; 7 bases align to TRBD1. With 4 bases clipped from V and 4 bases from J, the junction kept 7 bases outside the gene matches. This CDR3 is built from 15 residues. Looked up from germline, CDR1 is SGHNT and CDR2 is YYREEE (reference sequence).

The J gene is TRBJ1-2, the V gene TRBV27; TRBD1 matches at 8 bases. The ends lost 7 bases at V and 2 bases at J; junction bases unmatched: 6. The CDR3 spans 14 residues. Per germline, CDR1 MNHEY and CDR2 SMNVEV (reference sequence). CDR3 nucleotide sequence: TGTGCCAGCACAACAGGGGGTCACAACTATGGCTACACCTTC. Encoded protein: CASTTGGHNYGYTF.

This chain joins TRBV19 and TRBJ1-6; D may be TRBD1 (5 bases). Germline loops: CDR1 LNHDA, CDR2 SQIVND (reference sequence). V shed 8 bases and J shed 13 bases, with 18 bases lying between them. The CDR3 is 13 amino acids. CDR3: CASRGADLAPLHF. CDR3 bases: TGTGCCAGTCGGGGCGCAGACCTAGCGCCCCTCCACTTT.

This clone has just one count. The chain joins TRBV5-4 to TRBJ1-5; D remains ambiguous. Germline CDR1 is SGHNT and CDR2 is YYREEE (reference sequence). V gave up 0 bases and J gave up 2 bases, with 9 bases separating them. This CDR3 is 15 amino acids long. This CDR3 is CASSLEPYGNQPQHF. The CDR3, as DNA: TGTGCCAGCAGCTTGGAGCCATATGGCAATCAGCCCCAGCATTTT.

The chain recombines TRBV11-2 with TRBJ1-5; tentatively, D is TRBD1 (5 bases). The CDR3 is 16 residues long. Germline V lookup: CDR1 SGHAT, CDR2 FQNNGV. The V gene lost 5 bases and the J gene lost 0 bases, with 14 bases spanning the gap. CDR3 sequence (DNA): TGTGCCAGCAGCCCGAGCGACAGCTATAGCAATCAGCCCCAGCATTTT. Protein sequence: CASSPSDSYSNQPQHF.

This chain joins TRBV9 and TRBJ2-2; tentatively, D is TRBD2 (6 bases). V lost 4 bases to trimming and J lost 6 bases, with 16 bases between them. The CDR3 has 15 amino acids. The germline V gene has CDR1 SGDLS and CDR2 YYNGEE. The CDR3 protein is CASSPRLGGAGELFF. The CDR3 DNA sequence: TGTGCCAGCAGCCCCCGACTAGGAGGCGCCGGGGAGCTGTTTTTT.

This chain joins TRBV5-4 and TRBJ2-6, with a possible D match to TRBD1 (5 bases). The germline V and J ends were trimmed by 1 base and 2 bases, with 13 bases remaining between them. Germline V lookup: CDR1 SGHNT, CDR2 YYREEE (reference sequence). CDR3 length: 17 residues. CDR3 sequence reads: CASSLIRVDTGANVLTF. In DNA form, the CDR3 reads TGTGCCAGCAGCTTGATCAGGGTGGACACTGGGGCCAACGTCCTGACTTTC.

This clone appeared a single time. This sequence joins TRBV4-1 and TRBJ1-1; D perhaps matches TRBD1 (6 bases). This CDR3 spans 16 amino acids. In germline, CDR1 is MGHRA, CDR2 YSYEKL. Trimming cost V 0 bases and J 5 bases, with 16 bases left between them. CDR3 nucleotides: TGCGCCAGCAGCCAAGAGAGTGGTAAGGGGGGGACTGAAGCTTTCTTT. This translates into CASSQESGKGGTEAFF.

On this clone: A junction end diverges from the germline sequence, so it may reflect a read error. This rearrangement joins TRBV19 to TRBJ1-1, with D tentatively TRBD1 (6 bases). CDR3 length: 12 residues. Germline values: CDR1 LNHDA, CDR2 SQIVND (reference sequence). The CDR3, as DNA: TGTGCCAGTAGTACCCGGGACACCGAAGCTTTCTTT. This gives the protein CASSTRDTEAFF.

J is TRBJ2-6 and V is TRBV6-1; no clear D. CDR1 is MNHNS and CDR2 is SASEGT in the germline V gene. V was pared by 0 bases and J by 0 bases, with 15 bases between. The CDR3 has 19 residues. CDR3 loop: CASSEASYNGASGANVLTF. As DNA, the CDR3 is TGTGCCAGCAGTGAAGCCAGTTACAACGGAGCCTCTGGGGCCAACGTCCTGACTTTC.

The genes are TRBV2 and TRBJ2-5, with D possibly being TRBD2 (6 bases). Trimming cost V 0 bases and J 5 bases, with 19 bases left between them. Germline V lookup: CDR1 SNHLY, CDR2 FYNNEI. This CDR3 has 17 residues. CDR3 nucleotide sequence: TGTGCCAGCAGTGAAGCCGTCTTCCAGGGACTGGGGGAGACCCAGTACTTC. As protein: CASSEAVFQGLGETQYF.

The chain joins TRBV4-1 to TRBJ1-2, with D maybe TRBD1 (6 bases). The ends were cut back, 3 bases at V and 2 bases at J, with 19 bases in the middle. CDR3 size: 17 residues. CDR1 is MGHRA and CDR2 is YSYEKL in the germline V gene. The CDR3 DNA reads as TGCGCCAGCAGCCAGGCAAGCGTCGGACAGTTGAACTATGGCTACACCTTC. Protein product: CASSQASVGQLNYGYTF.

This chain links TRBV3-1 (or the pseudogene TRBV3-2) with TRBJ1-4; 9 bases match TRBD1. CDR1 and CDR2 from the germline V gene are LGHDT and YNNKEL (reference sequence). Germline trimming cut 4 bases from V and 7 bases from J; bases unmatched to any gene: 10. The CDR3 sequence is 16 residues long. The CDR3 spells CASSLSRDRVSEKLFF. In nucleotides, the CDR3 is TGTGCCAGCAGCCTCTCTCGGGACAGGGTTAGTGAAAAACTGTTTTTT.

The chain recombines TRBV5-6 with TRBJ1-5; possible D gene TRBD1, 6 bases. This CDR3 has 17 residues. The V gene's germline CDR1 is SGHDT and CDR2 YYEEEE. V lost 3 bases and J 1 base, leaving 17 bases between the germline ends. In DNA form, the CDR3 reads TGTGCCAGCAGCTCGATGGGGCAGGGGTTAAGCAATCAGCCCCAGCATTTT. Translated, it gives CASSSMGQGLSNQPQHF.